This TCR beta chain was sequenced in a study of blood T cell repertoires in COVID-19. Study in general: T cells, B-cell-depleted T cells, or PBMCs provided the cDNA or gDNA that served as material.

Patients at the Seattle site were enrolled during active infection and followed longitudinally. This clone was recorded only once. The method was immunoSEQ multiplex PCR; TCRdb's version includes in-frame clones alone and lacks a portion of them. The sample consists of over 100,000 clones, roughly 92% of them appearing once. Germline V gives CDR1 ENHRY, CDR2 SYGVKD. The CDR3 has 16 residues. J lost 7 bases, V lost 3 bases, and 12 bases had no gene match. The chain links TRBV10-3 to TRBJ1-2, with TRBD1 matching over 9 bases. The receptor comes from a woman aged 45-65 years with COVID-19, enrolled during active disease. Sequences were obtained from peripheral blood. CDR3 coding DNA: TGTGCCATCAGTGAAGATGTTGGTGGACAGGGGAGTGGCTACACCTTC. Translation: CAISEDVGGQGSGYTF.